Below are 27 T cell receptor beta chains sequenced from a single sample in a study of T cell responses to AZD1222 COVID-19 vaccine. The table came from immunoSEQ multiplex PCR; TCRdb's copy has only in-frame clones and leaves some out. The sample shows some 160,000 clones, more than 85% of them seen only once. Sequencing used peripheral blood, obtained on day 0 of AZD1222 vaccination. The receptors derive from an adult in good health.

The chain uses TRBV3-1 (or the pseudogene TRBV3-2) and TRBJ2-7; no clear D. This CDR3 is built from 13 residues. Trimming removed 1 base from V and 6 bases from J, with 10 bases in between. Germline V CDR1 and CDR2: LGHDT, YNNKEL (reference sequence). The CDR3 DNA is TGTGCCAGCAGCCAAGGGAGAGTCTCCGAGCAGTACTTC. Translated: CASSQGRVSEQYF.

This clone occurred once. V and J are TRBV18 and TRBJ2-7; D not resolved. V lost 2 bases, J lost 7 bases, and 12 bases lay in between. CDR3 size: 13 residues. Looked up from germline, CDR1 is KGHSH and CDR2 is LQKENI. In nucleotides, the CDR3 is TGTGCCAGCTCACCAGCTATATTAGAAGAGCAGTACTTC. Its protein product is CASSPAILEEQYF. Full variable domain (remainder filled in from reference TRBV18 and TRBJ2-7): NAGVMQNPRHLVRRRGQEARLRCSPMKGHSHVYWYRQLPEEGLKFMVYLQKENIIDESGMPKERFSAEFPKEGPSILRIQQVVRGDSAAYFCASSPAILEEQYFGPGTRLTVT.

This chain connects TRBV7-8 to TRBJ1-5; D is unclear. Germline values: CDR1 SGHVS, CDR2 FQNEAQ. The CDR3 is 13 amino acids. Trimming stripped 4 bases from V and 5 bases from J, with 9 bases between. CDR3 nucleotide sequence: TGTGCCAGCAGCTCCACAAGGGATCAGCCCCAGCATTTT. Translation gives CASSSTRDQPQHF.

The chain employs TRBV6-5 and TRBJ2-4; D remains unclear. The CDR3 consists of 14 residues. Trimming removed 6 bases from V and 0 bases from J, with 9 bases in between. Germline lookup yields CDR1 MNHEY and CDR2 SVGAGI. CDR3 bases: TGTGCCAGCAGCTACAGCATAGCCAAAAACATTCAGTACTTC. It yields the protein CASSYSIAKNIQYF.

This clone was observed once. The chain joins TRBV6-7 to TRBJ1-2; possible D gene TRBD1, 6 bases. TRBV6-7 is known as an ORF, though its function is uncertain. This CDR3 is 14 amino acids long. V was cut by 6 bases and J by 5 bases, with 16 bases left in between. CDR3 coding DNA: TGTGCCAGCAGGCACGAGCTGGGGGCATATGGCTACACCTTC. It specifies CASRHELGAYGYTF.

Here the CDR3 reads CASSVGKRGRTYEQYF. The CDR3 DNA follows: TGTGCCAGCAGCGTAGGGAAGCGGGGTCGAACTTACGAGCAGTACTTC. The chain has TRBV9 and TRBJ2-7, with 7 bases aligning to TRBD2. The CDR3 covers 16 residues. The V gene's germline CDR1 is SGDLS and CDR2 YYNGEE. With V trimmed by 0 bases and J by 4 bases, 10 bases remained unmatched.

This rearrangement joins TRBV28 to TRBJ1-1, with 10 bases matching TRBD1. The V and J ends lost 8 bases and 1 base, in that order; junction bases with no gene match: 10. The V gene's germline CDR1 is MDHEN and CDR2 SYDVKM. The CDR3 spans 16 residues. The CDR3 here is CASPPGQGRGNTEAFF. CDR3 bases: TGTGCCAGCCCCCCGGGACAGGGGCGCGGGAACACTGAAGCTTTCTTT.

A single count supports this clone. The CDR3 coding sequence is TGCGCCAGCAGCTTGGGGGCTAGGACTACCTTC. Its protein is CASSLGARTTF. The genes are TRBV5-1 and TRBJ1-2; D is uncertain. The CDR3 extends over 11 amino acids. The V gene's germline CDR1 is SGHRS and CDR2 YFSETQ. The V end lost 0 bases, the J end lost 14 bases, and 11 bases lay between the germline ends. Full variable domain (outside the CDR3, taken from reference TRBV5-1 and TRBJ1-2): KAGVTQTPRYLIKTRGQQVTLSCSPISGHRSVSWYQQTPGQGLQFLFEYFSETQRNKGNFPGRFSGRQFSNSRSEMNVSTLELGDSALYLCASSLGARTTFGSGTRLTVV.

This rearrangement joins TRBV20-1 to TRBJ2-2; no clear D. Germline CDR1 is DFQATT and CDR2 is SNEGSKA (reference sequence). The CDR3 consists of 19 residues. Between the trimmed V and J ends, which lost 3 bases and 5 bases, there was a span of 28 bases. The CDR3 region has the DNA TGCAGTGCTAGTGGCCCGAGTCCAGATGGAGCTATACGGACCGGGGAGCTGTTTTTT. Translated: CSASGPSPDGAIRTGELFF.

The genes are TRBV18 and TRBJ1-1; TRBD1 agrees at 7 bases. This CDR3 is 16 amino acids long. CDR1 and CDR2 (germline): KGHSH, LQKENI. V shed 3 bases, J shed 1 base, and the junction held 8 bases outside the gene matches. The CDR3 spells CASSPRTTGTNTEAFF. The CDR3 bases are TGTGCCAGCTCACCCAGGACGACAGGGACGAACACTGAAGCTTTCTTT. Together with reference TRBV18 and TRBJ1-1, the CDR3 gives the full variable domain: NAGVMQNPRHLVRRRGQEARLRCSPMKGHSHVYWYRQLPEEGLKFMVYLQKENIIDESGMPKERFSAEFPKEGPSILRIQQVVRGDSAAYFCASSPRTTGTNTEAFFGQGTRLTVV.

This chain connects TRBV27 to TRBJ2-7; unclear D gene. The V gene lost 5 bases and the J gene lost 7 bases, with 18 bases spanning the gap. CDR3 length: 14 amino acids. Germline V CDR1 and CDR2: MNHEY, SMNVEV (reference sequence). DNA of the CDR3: TGTGCCAGCAGTCCCGTTGGCCCCGTGGGGGAGCAGTACTTC. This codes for CASSPVGPVGEQYF.

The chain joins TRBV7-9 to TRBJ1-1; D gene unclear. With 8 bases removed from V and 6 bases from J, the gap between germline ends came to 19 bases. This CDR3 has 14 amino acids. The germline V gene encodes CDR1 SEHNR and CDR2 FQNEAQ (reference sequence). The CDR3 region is CASRSYKDTAEAFF. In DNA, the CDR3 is TGTGCCAGCCGTTCTTATAAAGACACAGCTGAAGCTTTCTTT.

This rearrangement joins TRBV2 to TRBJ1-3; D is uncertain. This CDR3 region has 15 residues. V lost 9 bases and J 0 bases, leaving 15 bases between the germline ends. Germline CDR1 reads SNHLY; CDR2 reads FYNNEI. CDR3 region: CASRDELSSGNTIYF. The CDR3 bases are TGTGCCAGTCGCGATGAACTAAGCTCTGGAAACACCATATATTTT.

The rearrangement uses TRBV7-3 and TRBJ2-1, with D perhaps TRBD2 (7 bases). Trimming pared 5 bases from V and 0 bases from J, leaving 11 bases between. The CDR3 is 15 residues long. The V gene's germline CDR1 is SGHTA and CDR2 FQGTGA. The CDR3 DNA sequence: TGTGCCAGCAGCCACGGGGGGCCCTCCTACAATGAGCAGTTCTTC. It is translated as CASSHGGPSYNEQFF.

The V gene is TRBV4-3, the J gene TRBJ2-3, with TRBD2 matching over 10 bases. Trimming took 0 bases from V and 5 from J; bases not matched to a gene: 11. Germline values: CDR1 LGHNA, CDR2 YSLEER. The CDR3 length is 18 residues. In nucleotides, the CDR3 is TGCGCCAGCAGCCAAGATCCGAGAGCGGGGGGGCAGGTAGATACGCAGTATTTT. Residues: CASSQDPRAGGQVDTQYF.

The CDR3 nucleotides are TGCGCCAGCAGCTATAGACTAGCGGGGGGAACAGATACGCAGTATTTT. Residues: CASSYRLAGGTDTQYF. The chain recombines TRBV4-3 with TRBJ2-3; 13 nucleotides agree with TRBD2. V dropped 5 bases and J dropped 3; count of bases not matched to a gene: 5. This CDR3 has 16 amino acids. Germline V gene data show CDR1 as LGHNA and CDR2 as YSLEER.

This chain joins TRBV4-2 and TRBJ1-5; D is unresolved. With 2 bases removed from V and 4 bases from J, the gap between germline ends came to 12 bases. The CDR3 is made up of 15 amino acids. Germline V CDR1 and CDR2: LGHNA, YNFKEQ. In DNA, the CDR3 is TGTGCCAGCAGCCAACAAAAACAAGGGAATCAGCCCCAGCATTTT. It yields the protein CASSQQKQGNQPQHF.

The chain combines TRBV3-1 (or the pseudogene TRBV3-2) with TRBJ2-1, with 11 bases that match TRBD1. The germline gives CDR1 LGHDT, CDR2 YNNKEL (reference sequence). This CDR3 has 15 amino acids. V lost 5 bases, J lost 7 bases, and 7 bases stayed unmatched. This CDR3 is CASSSRTGGMNEQFF. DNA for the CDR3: TGTGCCAGCAGCTCCCGGACAGGGGGCATGAATGAGCAGTTCTTC.

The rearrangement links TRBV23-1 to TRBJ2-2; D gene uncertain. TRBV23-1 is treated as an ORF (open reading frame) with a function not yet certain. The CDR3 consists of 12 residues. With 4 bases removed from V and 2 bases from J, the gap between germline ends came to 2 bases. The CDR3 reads CASSLNTGELFF. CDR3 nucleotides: TGCGCCAGCAGTCTTAACACCGGGGAGCTGTTTTTT.

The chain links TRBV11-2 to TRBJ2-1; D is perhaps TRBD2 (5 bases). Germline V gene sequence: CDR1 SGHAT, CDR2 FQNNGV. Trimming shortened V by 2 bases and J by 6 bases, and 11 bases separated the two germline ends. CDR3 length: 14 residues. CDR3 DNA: TGTGCCAGCAGCTTACTAGTGCGGGTCAATGAGCAGTTCTTC. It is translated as CASSLLVRVNEQFF.

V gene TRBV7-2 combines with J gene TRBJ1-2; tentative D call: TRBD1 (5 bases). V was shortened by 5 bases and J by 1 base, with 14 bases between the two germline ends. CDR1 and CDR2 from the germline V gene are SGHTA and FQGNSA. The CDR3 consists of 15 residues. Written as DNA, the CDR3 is TGTGCCAGCAGCCCATCCTCCGGGGGTAACTATGGCTACACCTTC. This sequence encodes CASSPSSGGNYGYTF.

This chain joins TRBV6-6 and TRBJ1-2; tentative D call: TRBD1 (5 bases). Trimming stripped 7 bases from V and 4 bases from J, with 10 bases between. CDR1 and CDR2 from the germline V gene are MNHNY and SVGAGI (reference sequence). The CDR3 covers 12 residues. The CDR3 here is CASITGTYGYTF. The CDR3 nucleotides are TGTGCCAGCATCACAGGAACCTATGGCTACACCTTC.

The CDR3 DNA sequence: TGCAGCGTTACCAAGGAGGGGCAGAACACTGAAGCTTTCTTT. The encoded protein is CSVTKEGQNTEAFF. The gene calls are TRBV29-1 and TRBJ1-1; a weak D match, TRBD1 (5 bases). The CDR3 sequence is 14 residues long. Trimming shortened V by 5 bases and J by 1 base, and 14 bases separated the two germline ends. Germline CDR1 SQVTM, CDR2 ANQGSEA.

The CDR3 bases are TGTGCCAGCAGCCCCGTAGGTAGCAATCAGCCCCAGCATTTT. This codes for CASSPVGSNQPQHF. The chain recombines TRBV7-9 with TRBJ1-5; D is uncertain. Trimming shortened V by 5 bases and J by 0 bases, and 8 bases separated the two germline ends. The CDR3 contains 14 residues. Per the germline V gene, CDR1 is SEHNR and CDR2 is FQNEAQ (reference sequence).

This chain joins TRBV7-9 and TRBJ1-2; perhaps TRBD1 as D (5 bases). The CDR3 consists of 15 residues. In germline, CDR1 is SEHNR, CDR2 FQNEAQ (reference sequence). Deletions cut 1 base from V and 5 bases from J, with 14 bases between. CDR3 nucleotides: TGTGCCAGCAGCTTAGTAGTCTGGGCAGGGTATGGCTACACCTTC. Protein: CASSLVVWAGYGYTF. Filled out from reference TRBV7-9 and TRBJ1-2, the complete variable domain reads DTGVSQNPRHKITKRGQNVTFRCDPISEHNRLYWYRQTLGQGPEFLTYFQNEAQLEKSRLLSDRFSAERPKGSFSTLEIQRTEQGDSAMYLCASSLVVWAGYGYTFGSGTRLTVV.

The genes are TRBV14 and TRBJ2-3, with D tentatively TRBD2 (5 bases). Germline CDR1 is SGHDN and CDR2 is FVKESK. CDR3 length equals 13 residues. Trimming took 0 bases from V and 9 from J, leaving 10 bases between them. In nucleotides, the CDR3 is TGTGCCAGCAGCCAAGATACTAGGATCACGCAGTATTTT. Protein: CASSQDTRITQYF. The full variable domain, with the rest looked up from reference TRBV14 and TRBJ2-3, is EAGVTQFPSHSVIEKGQTVTLRCDPISGHDNLYWYRRVMGKEIKFLLHFVKESKQDESGMPNNRFLAERTGGTYSTLKVQPAELEDSGVYFCASSQDTRITQYFGPGTRLTVL.

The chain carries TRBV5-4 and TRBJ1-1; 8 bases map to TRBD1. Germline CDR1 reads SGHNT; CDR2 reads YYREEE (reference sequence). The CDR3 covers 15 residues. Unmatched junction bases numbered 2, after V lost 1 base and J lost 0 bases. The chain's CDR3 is CASSLQTGVNTEAFF. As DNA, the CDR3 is TGTGCCAGCAGCTTGCAGACAGGGGTGAACACTGAAGCTTTCTTT.